The following is a TCR beta chain sequence with its context. The source of the sample is a study of blood T cell repertoires in COVID-19. Study-wide context: Collection of acute and convalescent COVID-19 samples took place in the United States, Italy and Spain.

Generated by immunoSEQ multiplex PCR, the TCRdb table keeps only in-frame clones and is missing some. The data show about 130,000 clones, approximately 88% seen once. This CDR3 comprises 15 residues. Trimming took off 2 bases at V and 6 bases at J, with 14 bases between the two ends. The germline V gene has CDR1 MNHEY and CDR2 SMNVEV (reference sequence). The source is a woman aged 25 to 39 who had recovered from COVID-19. The chain carries TRBV27 and TRBJ1-5; the D gene is possibly TRBD1 (5 bases). Source material: peripheral blood. CDR3 coding DNA: TGTGCCAGCAGTTTAGGTAGGGGCGCAATTCAGCCCCAGCATTTT. Encoded protein: CASSLGRGAIQPQHF.